The sequence of this T cell receptor (beta chain) was determined in a study of blood T cell repertoires in COVID-19. Whole-study context: PBMCs, B-cell-depleted T cells, or T cells were the source of the cDNA or gDNA that made up the material.

Recruits, aged roughly 18 to 90 years, lived in some 25 US areas. Which cohort a participant joined came from the clinical history participants gave. Germline CDR1 reads GTSNPN; CDR2 reads SVGIG (reference sequence). V lost 5 bases, J lost 5 bases, and 16 bases lay in between. This CDR3 has 14 residues. As processed by the authors: Reference gene primers were amplified, and this amplification served to estimate nucleated cell counts. Only in-frame clones appear in the TCRdb table, and some are missing; sequencing was by immunoSEQ multiplex PCR. V, J and clone size derive from that table, while D and trimming were established from the DNA sequence. The data contain over 200,000 clones, about 85% of them seen just once; the ten biggest clones take up around 20%.

V is TRBV30 and J is TRBJ2-1, with a possible D match to TRBD2 (5 bases). Sequencing was done on a sample of PBMCs or T cells enriched from blood (not recorded which). The receptor was derived from a man between 35 and 55 years old who had recovered from COVID-19. CDR3 DNA: TGTGCCTGGCTCTCTGGAACGGGGAACAATGAGCAGTTCTTC. It yields the protein CAWLSGTGNNEQFF.